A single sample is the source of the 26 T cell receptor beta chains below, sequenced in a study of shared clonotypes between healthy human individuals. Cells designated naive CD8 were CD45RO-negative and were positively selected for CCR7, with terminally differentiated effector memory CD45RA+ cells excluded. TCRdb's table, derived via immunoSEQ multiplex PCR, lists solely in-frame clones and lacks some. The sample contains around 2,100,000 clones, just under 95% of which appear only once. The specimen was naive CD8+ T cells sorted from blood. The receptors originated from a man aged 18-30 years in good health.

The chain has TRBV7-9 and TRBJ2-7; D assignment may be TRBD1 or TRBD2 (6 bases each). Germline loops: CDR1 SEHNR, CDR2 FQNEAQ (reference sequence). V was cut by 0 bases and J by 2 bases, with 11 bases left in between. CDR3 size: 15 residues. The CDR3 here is CASSLAGGLTYEQYF. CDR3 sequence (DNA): TGTGCCAGCAGCTTAGCGGGGGGCCTAACCTACGAGCAGTACTTC. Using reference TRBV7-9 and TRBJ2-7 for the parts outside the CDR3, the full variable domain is DTGVSQNPRHKITKRGQNVTFRCDPISEHNRLYWYRQTLGQGPEFLTYFQNEAQLEKSRLLSDRFSAERPKGSFSTLEIQRTEQGDSAMYLCASSLAGGLTYEQYFGPGTRLTVT.

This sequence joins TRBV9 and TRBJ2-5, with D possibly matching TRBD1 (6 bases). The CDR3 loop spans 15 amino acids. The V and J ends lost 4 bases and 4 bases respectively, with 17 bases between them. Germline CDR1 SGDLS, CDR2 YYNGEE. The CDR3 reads CASSSTGRSGETQYF. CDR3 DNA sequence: TGTGCCAGCAGCTCAACAGGGCGATCGGGAGAGACCCAGTACTTC.

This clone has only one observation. The CDR3 is CASQKNWYSYEQYF. The CDR3 nucleotides are TGCGCCAGCCAAAAAAACTGGTACTCCTACGAGCAGTACTTC. The rearrangement joins TRBV23-1 to TRBJ2-7; D gene uncertain. TRBV23-1 is flagged as an ORF with uncertain function. The CDR3 length is 14 residues. V was trimmed by 8 bases and J by 0 bases, leaving 14 bases between them.

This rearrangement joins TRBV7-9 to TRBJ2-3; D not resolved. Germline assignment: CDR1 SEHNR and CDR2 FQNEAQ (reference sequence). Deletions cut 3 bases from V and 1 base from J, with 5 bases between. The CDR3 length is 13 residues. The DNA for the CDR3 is TGTGCCAGCAGCTTCACGCGCACAGATACGCAGTATTTT. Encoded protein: CASSFTRTDTQYF.

The CDR3 DNA reads as TGTGCCAGTAGTGCGTGGACAGGGGGCGACGAGCAGTACTTC. The encoded protein is CASSAWTGGDEQYF. This chain uses TRBV19 with TRBJ2-7, with 11 bases matching TRBD1. Germline values: CDR1 LNHDA, CDR2 SQIVND (reference sequence). With V trimmed by 5 bases and J by 5 bases, 5 bases remained unmatched. The CDR3 sequence is 14 residues long.

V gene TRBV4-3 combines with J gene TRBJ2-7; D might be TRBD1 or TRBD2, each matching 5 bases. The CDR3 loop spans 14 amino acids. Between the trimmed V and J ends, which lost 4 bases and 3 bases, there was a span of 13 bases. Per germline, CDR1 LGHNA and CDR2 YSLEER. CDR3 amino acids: CASSPGTNFYEQYF. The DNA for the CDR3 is TGCGCCAGCAGCCCCGGGACCAATTTCTACGAGCAGTACTTC.

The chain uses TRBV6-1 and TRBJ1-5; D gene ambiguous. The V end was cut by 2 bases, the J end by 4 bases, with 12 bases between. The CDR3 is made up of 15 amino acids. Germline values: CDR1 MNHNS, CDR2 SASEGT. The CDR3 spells CASSEWEQRNQPQHF. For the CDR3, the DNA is TGTGCCAGCAGTGAATGGGAACAGCGGAATCAGCCCCAGCATTTT.

The CDR3 DNA is TGTGCCAGCAGTGGGCCCCGGACAGGGGTTCCCTACGAGCAGTACTTC. Translating it yields CASSGPRTGVPYEQYF. The chain carries TRBV2 and TRBJ2-7; 9 nucleotides agree with TRBD1. This CDR3 has 16 amino acids. Germline CDR1 is SNHLY and CDR2 is FYNNEI. Germline trimming cut 4 bases from V and 2 bases from J; bases unmatched to any gene: 9. The whole variable domain, remainder taken from reference TRBV2 and TRBJ2-7, is EPEVTQTPSHQVTQMGQEVILRCVPISNHLYFYWYRQILGQKVEFLVSFYNNEISEKSEIFDDQFSVERPDGSNFTLKIRSTKLEDSAMYFCASSGPRTGVPYEQYFGPGTRLTVT.

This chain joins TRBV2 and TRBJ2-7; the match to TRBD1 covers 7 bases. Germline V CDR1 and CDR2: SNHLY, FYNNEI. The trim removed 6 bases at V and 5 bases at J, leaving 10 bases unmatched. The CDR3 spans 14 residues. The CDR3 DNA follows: TGTGCCAGCAGCCCCCGGGACAGTAGCCACGAGCAGTACTTC. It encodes CASSPRDSSHEQYF. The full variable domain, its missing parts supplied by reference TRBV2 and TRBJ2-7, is EPEVTQTPSHQVTQMGQEVILRCVPISNHLYFYWYRQILGQKVEFLVSFYNNEISEKSEIFDDQFSVERPDGSNFTLKIRSTKLEDSAMYFCASSPRDSSHEQYFGPGTRLTVT.

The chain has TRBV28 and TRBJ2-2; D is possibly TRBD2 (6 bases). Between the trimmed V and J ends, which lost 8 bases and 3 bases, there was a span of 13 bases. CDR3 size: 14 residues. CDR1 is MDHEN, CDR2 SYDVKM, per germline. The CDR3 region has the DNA TGTGCCAGCGCCCCCGGGGGTGACACCGGGGAGCTGTTTTTT. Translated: CASAPGGDTGELFF.

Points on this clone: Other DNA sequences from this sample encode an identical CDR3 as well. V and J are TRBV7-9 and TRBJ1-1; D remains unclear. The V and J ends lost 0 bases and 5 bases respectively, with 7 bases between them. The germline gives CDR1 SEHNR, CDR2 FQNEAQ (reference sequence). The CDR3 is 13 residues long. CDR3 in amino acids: CASSLAGYTEAFF. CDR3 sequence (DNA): TGTGCCAGCAGCTTAGCTGGGTATACTGAAGCTTTCTTT.

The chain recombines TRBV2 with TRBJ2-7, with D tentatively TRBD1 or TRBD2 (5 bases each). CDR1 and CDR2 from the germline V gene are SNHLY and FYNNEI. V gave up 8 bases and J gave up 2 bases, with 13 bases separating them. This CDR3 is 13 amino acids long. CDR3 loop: CASDRDGTYEQYF. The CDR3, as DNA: TGTGCCAGCGACCGGGACGGAACCTACGAGCAGTACTTC. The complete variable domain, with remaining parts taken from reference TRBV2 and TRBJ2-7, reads EPEVTQTPSHQVTQMGQEVILRCVPISNHLYFYWYRQILGQKVEFLVSFYNNEISEKSEIFDDQFSVERPDGSNFTLKIRSTKLEDSAMYFCASDRDGTYEQYFGPGTRLTVT.

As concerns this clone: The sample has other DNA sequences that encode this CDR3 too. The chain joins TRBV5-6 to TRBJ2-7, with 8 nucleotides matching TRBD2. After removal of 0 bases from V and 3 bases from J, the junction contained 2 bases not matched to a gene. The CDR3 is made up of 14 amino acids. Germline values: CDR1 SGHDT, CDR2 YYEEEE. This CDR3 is CASSLAGTSYEQYF. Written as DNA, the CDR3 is TGTGCCAGCAGCTTGGCCGGGACTAGCTACGAGCAGTACTTC.

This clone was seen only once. CDR3 residues: CASSSGTSVEQFF. For the CDR3, the DNA is TGTGCCAGCAGCTCCGGGACTAGCGTTGAGCAGTTCTTC. The chain links TRBV7-9 to TRBJ2-1, with 10 bases identical to TRBD2. Germline trimming cut 4 bases from V and 9 bases from J; bases unmatched to any gene: 3. The CDR3 totals 13 residues. Germline CDR1 and CDR2: SEHNR and FQNEAQ (reference sequence).

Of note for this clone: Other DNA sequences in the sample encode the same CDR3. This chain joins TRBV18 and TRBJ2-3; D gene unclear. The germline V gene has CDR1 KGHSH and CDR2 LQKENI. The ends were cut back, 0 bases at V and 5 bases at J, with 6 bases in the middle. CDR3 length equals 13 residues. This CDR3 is CASSPPLGDTQYF. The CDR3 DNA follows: TGTGCCAGCTCACCACCTCTAGGAGATACGCAGTATTTT.

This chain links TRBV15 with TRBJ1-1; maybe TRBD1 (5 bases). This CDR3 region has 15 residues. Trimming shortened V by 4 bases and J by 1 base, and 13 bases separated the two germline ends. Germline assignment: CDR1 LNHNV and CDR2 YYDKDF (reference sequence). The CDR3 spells CATSIPGRSNTEAFF. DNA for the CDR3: TGTGCCACCAGCATCCCGGGACGTTCGAACACTGAAGCTTTCTTT.

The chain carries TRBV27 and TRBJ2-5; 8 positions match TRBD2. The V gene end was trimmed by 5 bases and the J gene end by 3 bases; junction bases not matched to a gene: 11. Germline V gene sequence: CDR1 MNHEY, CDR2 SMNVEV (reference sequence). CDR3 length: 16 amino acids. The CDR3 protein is CASSRSFRREEETQYF. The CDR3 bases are TGTGCCAGCAGTAGGTCTTTTAGGCGGGAGGAAGAGACCCAGTACTTC.

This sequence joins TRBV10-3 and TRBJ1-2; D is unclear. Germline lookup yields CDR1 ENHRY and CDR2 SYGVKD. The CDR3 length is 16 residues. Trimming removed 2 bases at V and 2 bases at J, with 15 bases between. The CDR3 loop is CAISEPSRRENYGYTF. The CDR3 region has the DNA TGTGCCATCAGTGAGCCCAGCAGACGGGAAAACTATGGCTACACCTTC.

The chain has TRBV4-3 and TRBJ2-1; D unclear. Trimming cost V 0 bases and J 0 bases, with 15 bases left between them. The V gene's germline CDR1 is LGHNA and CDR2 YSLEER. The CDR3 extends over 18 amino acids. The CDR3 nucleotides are TGCGCCAGCAGCCAAGATCTCTCAGACCTTCTCTCCTACAATGAGCAGTTCTTC. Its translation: CASSQDLSDLLSYNEQFF.

In nucleotides, the CDR3 is TGCGCCAGCAGCATAGGACAGGGACTACCTGGGACCATATATTTT. It codes for CASSIGQGLPGTIYF. The rearrangement uses TRBV5-1 and TRBJ1-3; TRBD1 matches at 8 bases. Germline CDR1 SGHRS, CDR2 YFSETQ. The CDR3 covers 15 residues. The ends lost 4 bases at V and 10 bases at J; junction bases unmatched: 13. Filled out from reference TRBV5-1 and TRBJ1-3, the complete variable domain reads KAGVTQTPRYLIKTRGQQVTLSCSPISGHRSVSWYQQTPGQGLQFLFEYFSETQRNKGNFPGRFSGRQFSNSRSEMNVSTLELGDSALYLCASSIGQGLPGTIYFGEGSWLTVV.

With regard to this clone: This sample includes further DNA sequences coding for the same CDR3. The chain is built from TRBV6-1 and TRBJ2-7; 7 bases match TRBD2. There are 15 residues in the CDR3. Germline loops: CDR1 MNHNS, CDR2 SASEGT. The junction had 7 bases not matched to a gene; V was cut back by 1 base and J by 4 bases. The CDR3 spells CASSEGLAVSYEQYF. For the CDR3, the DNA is TGTGCCAGCAGTGAAGGCCTAGCGGTTTCATACGAGCAGTACTTC.

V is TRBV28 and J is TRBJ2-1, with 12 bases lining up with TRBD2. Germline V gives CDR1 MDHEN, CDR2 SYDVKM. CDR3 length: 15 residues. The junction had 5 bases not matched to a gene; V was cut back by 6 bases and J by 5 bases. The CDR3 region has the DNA TGTGCCAGCAGCCCTCGGACTAGCGGGGACAATGAGCAGTTCTTC. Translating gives CASSPRTSGDNEQFF.

The CDR3, as DNA: TGTGCCAGCAGGACGGGACTAGCGGGAGTGGACGGGGAGCTGTTTTTT. This gives the protein CASRTGLAGVDGELFF. J is TRBJ2-2 and V is TRBV2; TRBD2 matches at 14 bases. Germline V gives CDR1 SNHLY, CDR2 FYNNEI. The J segment lost 7 bases and the V segment lost 6 bases, leaving 7 bases of the junction unmatched. CDR3 length: 16 residues.

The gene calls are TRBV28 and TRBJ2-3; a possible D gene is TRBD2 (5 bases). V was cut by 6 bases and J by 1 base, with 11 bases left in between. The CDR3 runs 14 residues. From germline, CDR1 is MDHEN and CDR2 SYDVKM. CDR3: CASSYRAGTDTQYF. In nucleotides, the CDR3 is TGTGCCAGCAGCTACCGAGCGGGCACAGATACGCAGTATTTT.

The CDR3 spells CASTFLAGGQDTQYF. CDR3 bases: TGTGCCAGCACCTTCCTAGCGGGGGGGCAAGATACGCAGTATTTT. The V and J genes are TRBV11-1 and TRBJ2-3; 12 nucleotides align to TRBD2. The trim removed 7 bases at V and 5 bases at J, leaving 7 bases unmatched. This CDR3 has 15 residues. Germline V CDR1 and CDR2: SGHAT, FQDESV (reference sequence).

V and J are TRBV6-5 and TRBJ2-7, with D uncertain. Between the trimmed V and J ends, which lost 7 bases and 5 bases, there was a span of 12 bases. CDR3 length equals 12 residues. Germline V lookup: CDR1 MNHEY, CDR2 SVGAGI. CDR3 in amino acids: CASTLPPDEQYF. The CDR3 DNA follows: TGTGCCAGCACCCTACCCCCGGACGAGCAGTACTTC.